One and the same sample provided the 19 T cell receptor beta chains below, sequenced in a study of blood T cell repertoires in COVID-19. Some clones are missing from TCRdb's copy, which holds only in-frame ones; the method was immunoSEQ multiplex PCR. The sample shows tens of thousands of clones, about four fifths of them seen only once. Sequencing was carried out using peripheral blood. Receptors originate from a human donor in a cohort sampled during active COVID-19.

This clone has only a few counts. The CDR3 spells CASSPNPRQGVSYEQYF. The CDR3 region has the DNA TGTGCCAGCAGCCCAAACCCCCGGCAGGGGGTCTCCTACGAGCAGTACTTC. The V and J genes are TRBV7-9 and TRBJ2-7; 7 nucleotides align to TRBD1. The trim removed 5 bases at V and 0 bases at J, leaving 13 bases unmatched. The V gene's germline CDR1 is SEHNR and CDR2 FQNEAQ (reference sequence). CDR3 size: 17 residues.

V is TRBV2 and J is TRBJ1-5, with a weak D call TRBD1 (5 bases). This CDR3 is built from 14 residues. CDR1 SNHLY and CDR2 FYNNEI come from the germline V gene. Trimming took off 6 bases at V and 1 base at J, with 10 bases between the two ends. The CDR3 here is CASSRGGSNQPQHF. CDR3 DNA sequence: TGTGCCAGCAGCCGGGGGGGAAGCAATCAGCCCCAGCATTTT.

Ten or more counts support this clone. J is TRBJ2-3 and V is TRBV12-3 or TRBV12-4; 8 bases line up with TRBD1. Trimming cost V 7 bases and J 8 bases; bases outside gene matches: 8. The CDR3 is 13 amino acids. DNA of the CDR3: TGTGCCAGCAACCAACTACAGGGGGGTACGCAGTATTTT. Its translation is CASNQLQGGTQYF.

The genes are TRBV19 and TRBJ1-1; D ambiguous. Germline V CDR1 and CDR2: LNHDA, SQIVND (reference sequence). V dropped 7 bases and J dropped 3 bases, with 12 bases sitting between them. The CDR3 runs to 13 residues. DNA for the CDR3: TGTGCCAGTATGGGCGACGGATACACTGAAGCTTTCTTT. This codes for CASMGDGYTEAFF.

This clone was observed at least ten times. The chain is built from TRBV23-1 and TRBJ1-6; D remains unclear. TRBV23-1 is designated an ORF whose function remains uncertain. The CDR3 covers 12 residues. V lost 4 bases to trimming and J lost 10 bases, with 8 bases between them. In nucleotides, the CDR3 is TGCGCCAGCAGTCGCCTCAGATCACCCCTCCACTTT. It yields the protein CASSRLRSPLHF.

The chain has TRBV7-8 and TRBJ1-3; maybe TRBD1 (6 bases). Germline lookup yields CDR1 SGHVS and CDR2 FQNEAQ. The V gene lost 5 bases and the J gene lost 0 bases, with 17 bases spanning the gap. CDR3 length: 17 amino acids. DNA of the CDR3: TGTGCCAGCAGCCCCTCCGGGACACCGACCTCTGGAAACACCATATATTTT. This translates into CASSPSGTPTSGNTIYF. The full variable domain, its missing parts supplied by reference TRBV7-8 and TRBJ1-3, is GAGVSQSPRYKVAKRGQDVALRCDPISGHVSLFWYQQALGQGPEFLTYFQNEAQLDKSGLPSDRFFAERPEGSVSTLKIQRTQQEDSAVYLCASSPSGTPTSGNTIYFGEGSWLTVV.

This clone has only one observation. The chain couples TRBV10-3 to TRBJ2-7; the D gene is possibly TRBD2 (5 bases). Germline CDR1 ENHRY, CDR2 SYGVKD. The germline V and J ends were trimmed by 0 bases and 2 bases, with 14 bases remaining between them. The CDR3 runs to 16 residues. For the CDR3, the DNA is TGTGCCATCAGTGAGTCCGCCCCGGGAACCCCCTACGAGCAGTACTTC. It encodes CAISESAPGTPYEQYF.

The genes are TRBV7-8 and TRBJ1-1; D may be TRBD1 (6 bases). Germline V gives CDR1 SGHVS, CDR2 FQNEAQ. V was trimmed by 4 bases and J by 4 bases, leaving 10 bases between them. CDR3 length: 13 residues. The CDR3 loop reads CASSSRTVTEAFF. CDR3 nucleotide sequence: TGTGCCAGCAGCTCCCGGACAGTCACTGAAGCTTTCTTT.

The chain employs TRBV5-5 and TRBJ2-3; 8 nucleotides align to TRBD2. The CDR3 is 16 residues long. Germline V gene data show CDR1 as SGHKS and CDR2 as YYEKEE (reference sequence). With V trimmed by 0 bases and J by 0 bases, 3 bases remained unmatched. The chain's CDR3 is CASSLAVAGSTDTQYF. The DNA for the CDR3 is TGTGCCAGCAGCTTGGCGGTAGCGGGGAGCACAGATACGCAGTATTTT.

This chain connects TRBV5-1 to TRBJ1-1; no reliable D call. Germline CDR1 and CDR2: SGHRS and YFSETQ. Between the trimmed V and J ends, which lost 0 bases and 1 base, there was a span of 4 bases. The CDR3 contains 13 residues. The CDR3 sequence: CASSLAWNTEAFF. In DNA, the CDR3 is TGCGCCAGCAGCTTGGCCTGGAACACTGAAGCTTTCTTT.

The genes are TRBV19 and TRBJ1-2, with 12 bases lining up with TRBD1. Per the germline V gene, CDR1 is LNHDA and CDR2 is SQIVND (reference sequence). The CDR3 extends over 15 amino acids. Trimming at V came to 7 bases and at J to 8 bases, leaving 11 bases not matched to a gene. The CDR3 protein is CASNPSLGQGAGYTF. The CDR3 DNA follows: TGTGCCAGTAACCCTTCCCTGGGACAGGGGGCCGGCTACACCTTC.

The chain employs TRBV27 and TRBJ2-2; 10 bases align to TRBD2. This CDR3 is 18 amino acids long. V was pared by 3 bases and J by 1 base, with 8 bases of the junction left unmatched. Germline V gene sequence: CDR1 MNHEY, CDR2 SMNVEV (reference sequence). This chain's CDR3 is CASSLRLAGVMNTGELFF. The CDR3 region has the DNA TGTGCCAGCAGTTTGCGCCTAGCGGGGGTTATGAACACCGGGGAGCTGTTTTTT.

CDR3 in amino acids: CASSAQSHAGAFF. DNA of the CDR3: TGTGCCAGCAGTGCCCAGTCGCATGCGGGGGCTTTCTTT. The chain links TRBV28 to TRBJ1-1; D call uncertain. The CDR3 sequence is 13 residues long. The germline V gene encodes CDR1 MDHEN and CDR2 SYDVKM. The V and J ends lost 5 bases and 11 bases respectively, with 18 bases between them.

CDR3 region: CATSDTRDIKVDTQYF. DNA of the CDR3: TGTGCCACCAGTGATACCCGGGACATAAAAGTAGATACGCAGTATTTT. The chain combines TRBV24-1 with TRBJ2-3, with D possibly matching TRBD1 (6 bases). CDR1 KGHDR and CDR2 SFDVKD come from the germline V gene. V dropped 3 bases and J dropped 5 bases, with 17 bases sitting between them. The CDR3 is 16 amino acids.

The CDR3: CASSLTGGTEAFF. The CDR3 DNA reads as TGTGCCAGCAGTTTAACAGGGGGCACTGAAGCTTTCTTT. The chain joins TRBV28 to TRBJ1-1, with TRBD1 identical over 8 bases. Germline values: CDR1 MDHEN, CDR2 SYDVKM. The ends lost 2 bases at V and 4 bases at J; junction bases unmatched: 0. The CDR3 sequence is 13 residues long.

The genes are TRBV10-1 and TRBJ1-1; no definite D call. The V gene's germline CDR1 is WNHNN and CDR2 SYGVQD (reference sequence). With 2 bases removed from V and 2 bases from J, the gap between germline ends came to 9 bases. The CDR3 is 14 amino acids. CDR3 in amino acids: CASSERPGNTEAFF. In nucleotides, the CDR3 is TGCGCCAGCAGTGAGCGGCCGGGAAACACTGAAGCTTTCTTT.

This CDR3 is CASSLEQGAYEQFF. The CDR3 DNA is TGCGCCAGCAGCTTGGAGCAGGGGGCCTATGAGCAGTTCTTC. The chain joins TRBV5-1 to TRBJ2-1; 8 positions match TRBD1. This CDR3 has 14 amino acids. Looked up from germline, CDR1 is SGHRS and CDR2 is YFSETQ. J was trimmed by 8 bases and V by 0 bases; bases with no gene match: 4.

V and J are TRBV19 and TRBJ2-5; TRBD1 matches at 7 bases. The CDR3 runs 16 residues. CDR1 LNHDA and CDR2 SQIVND come from the germline V gene (reference sequence). V lost 5 bases to trimming and J lost 2 bases; unmatched junction nucleotides: 11. CDR3 amino acids: CASSPGTVQWQETQYF. The CDR3 DNA follows: TGTGCCAGTAGTCCAGGGACAGTGCAATGGCAAGAGACCCAGTACTTC.

V gene TRBV28 combines with J gene TRBJ1-6; no reliable D call. Germline CDR1 and CDR2: MDHEN and SYDVKM. This CDR3 has 11 residues. V was pared by 2 bases and J by 14 bases, with 7 bases between. The CDR3 coding sequence is TGTGCCAGCAGTTTACTAGGAACCCTCCACTTT. This codes for CASSLLGTLHF.